This TCR beta chain derives from a study of identical twins. General study results and limits: Donors were not followed over many years; analysis was cross-sectional.

CDR3 length: 16 amino acids. The table lists this clonotype with a few counts. Its antigen is currently unknown. In TCRdb, the 5' RACE reads were re-called with MiXCR into one record per CDR3 protein. Here the sample spans roughly 470,000 distinct CDR3 sequences, roughly an eighth being singletons. The sample also formed part of further work on yellow fever vaccine responses in identical twins.

Sample: CD4+ T cells sorted from blood. The sequence was collected from a woman between 18 and 29 years old in good health. V gene TRBV21-1 combines with J gene TRBJ1-3. TRBV21-1 is reported as a pseudogene. The CDR3 loop reads CASSKRAGRSGNTIYF. CDR3 DNA: TGTGCCAGCAGCAAAAGAGCAGGCCGCTCTGGAAACACCATATATTTT.